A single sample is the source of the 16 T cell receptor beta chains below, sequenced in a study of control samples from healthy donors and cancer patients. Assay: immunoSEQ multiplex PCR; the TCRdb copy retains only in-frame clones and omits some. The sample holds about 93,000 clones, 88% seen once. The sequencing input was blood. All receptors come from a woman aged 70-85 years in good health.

The CDR3 bases are TGTGCCAGCAGCCAGGTCGGGTTAAACTCCTACGAGCAGTACTTC. Its translation: CASSQVGLNSYEQYF. The V gene is TRBV11-2, the J gene TRBJ2-7; D not certain. V was clipped by 5 bases and J by 0 bases, with 14 bases between them. Germline V gene sequence: CDR1 SGHAT, CDR2 FQNNGV. The CDR3 consists of 15 residues. The full variable domain, its missing parts supplied by reference TRBV11-2 and TRBJ2-7, is EAGVAQSPRYKIIEKRQSVAFWCNPISGHATLYWYQQILGQGPKLLIQFQNNGVVDDSQLPKDRFSAERLKGVDSTLKIQPAKLEDSAVYLCASSQVGLNSYEQYFGPGTRLTVT.

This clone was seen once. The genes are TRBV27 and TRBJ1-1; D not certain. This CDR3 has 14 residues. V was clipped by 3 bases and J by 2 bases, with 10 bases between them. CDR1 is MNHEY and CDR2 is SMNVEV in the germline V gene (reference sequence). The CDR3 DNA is TGTGCCAGCAGTTTCAACAGCGTTAACACTGAAGCTTTCTTT. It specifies CASSFNSVNTEAFF.

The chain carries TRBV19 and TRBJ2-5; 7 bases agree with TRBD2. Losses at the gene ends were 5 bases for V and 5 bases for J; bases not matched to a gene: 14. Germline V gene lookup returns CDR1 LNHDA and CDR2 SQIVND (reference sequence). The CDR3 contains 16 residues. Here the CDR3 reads CASSLASVAGVETQYF. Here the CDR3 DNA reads TGTGCCAGTAGTCTCGCCTCTGTCGCGGGAGTCGAGACCCAGTACTTC.

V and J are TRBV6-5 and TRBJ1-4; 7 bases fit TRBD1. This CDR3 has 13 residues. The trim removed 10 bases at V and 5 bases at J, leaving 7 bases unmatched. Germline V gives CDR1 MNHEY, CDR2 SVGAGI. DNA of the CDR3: TGTGCCACCAGAGGGACAGCAAATGAAAAACTGTTTTTT. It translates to CATRGTANEKLFF.

The chain's CDR3 is CASNLPPMGVPGEQYF. CDR3 coding DNA: TGCGCCAGCAACCTACCCCCCATGGGGGTCCCAGGGGAGCAGTACTTC. The chain has TRBV23-1 and TRBJ2-7; either TRBD1 or TRBD2 may fit D (5 bases each). TRBV23-1 is placed among ORFs of uncertain function. The V and J ends lost 7 bases and 7 bases respectively, with 26 bases between them. CDR3 length equals 16 residues.

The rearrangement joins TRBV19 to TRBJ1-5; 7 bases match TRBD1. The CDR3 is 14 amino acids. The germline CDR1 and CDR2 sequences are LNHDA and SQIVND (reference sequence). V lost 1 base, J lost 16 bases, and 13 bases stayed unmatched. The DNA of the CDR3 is TGTGCCAGTAGTATAGGAGGGGGCGCGGCGTGGAGACATTTT. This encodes CASSIGGGAAWRHF.

CDR3 in amino acids: CASSLGLAGGLGDNEQFF. CDR3 DNA: TGCGCCAGCAGCCTGGGACTAGCGGGGGGCCTGGGCGACAATGAGCAGTTCTTC. The chain is built from TRBV5-1 and TRBJ2-1, with TRBD2 matching over 15 bases. Germline V gene data show CDR1 as SGHRS and CDR2 as YFSETQ. Unmatched junction bases numbered 10, after V lost 4 bases and J lost 5 bases. There are 18 residues in the CDR3.

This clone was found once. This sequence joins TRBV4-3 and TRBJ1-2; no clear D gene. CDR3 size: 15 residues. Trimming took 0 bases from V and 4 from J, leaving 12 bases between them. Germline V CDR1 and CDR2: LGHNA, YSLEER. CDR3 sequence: CASSQEGQARYGYTF. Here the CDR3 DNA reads TGCGCCAGCAGCCAAGAAGGGCAGGCCCGCTATGGCTACACCTTC.

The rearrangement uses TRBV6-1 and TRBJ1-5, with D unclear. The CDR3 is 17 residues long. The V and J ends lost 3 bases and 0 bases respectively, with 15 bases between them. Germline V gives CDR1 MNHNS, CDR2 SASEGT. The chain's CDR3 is CASSEASGAYSNQPQHF. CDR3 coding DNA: TGTGCCAGCAGTGAGGCCAGTGGAGCTTATAGCAATCAGCCCCAGCATTTT.

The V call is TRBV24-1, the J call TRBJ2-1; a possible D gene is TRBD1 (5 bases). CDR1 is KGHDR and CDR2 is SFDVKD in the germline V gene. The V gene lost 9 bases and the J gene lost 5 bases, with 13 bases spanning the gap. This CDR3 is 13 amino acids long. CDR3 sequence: CATGAPLNNEQFF. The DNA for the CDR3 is TGTGCCACCGGGGCCCCGCTGAACAATGAGCAGTTCTTC.

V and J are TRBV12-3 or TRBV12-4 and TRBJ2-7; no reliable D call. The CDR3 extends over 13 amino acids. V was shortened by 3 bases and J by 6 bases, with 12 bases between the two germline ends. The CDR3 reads CASSLARALEQYF. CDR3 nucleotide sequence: TGTGCCAGCAGTTTGGCAAGGGCCCTCGAGCAGTACTTC.

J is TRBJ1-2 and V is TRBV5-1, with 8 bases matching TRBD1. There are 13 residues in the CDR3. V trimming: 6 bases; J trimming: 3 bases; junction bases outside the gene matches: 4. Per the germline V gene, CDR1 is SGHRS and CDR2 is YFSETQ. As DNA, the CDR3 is TGCGCCAGCAACCCGGGACAGGACTATGGCTACACCTTC. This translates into CASNPGQDYGYTF.

CDR3 coding DNA: TGTGCCTGGAACGCGGGTGGGGGGTATGGCTACACCTTC. Encoded protein: CAWNAGGGYGYTF. The chain carries TRBV30 and TRBJ1-2; D is possibly TRBD1 (5 bases). Germline values: CDR1 GTSNPN, CDR2 SVGIG (reference sequence). The CDR3 covers 13 residues. V dropped 4 bases and J dropped 5 bases, with 14 bases sitting between them.

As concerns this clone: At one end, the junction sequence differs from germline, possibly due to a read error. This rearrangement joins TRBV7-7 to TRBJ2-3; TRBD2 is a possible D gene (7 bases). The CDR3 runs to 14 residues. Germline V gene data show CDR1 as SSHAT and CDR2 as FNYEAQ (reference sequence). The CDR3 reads CASSSRGGPDTQYF. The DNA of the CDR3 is TGTGCTAGCAGCTCGAGGGGGGGGCCAGATACGCAGTATTTT.

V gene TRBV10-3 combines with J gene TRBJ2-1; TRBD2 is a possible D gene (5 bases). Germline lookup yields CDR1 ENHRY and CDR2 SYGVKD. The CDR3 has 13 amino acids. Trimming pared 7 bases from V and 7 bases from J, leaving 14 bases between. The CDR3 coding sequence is TGTGCCATCACGGGGAGAGAACAAAATGAGCAGTTCTTC. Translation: CAITGREQNEQFF.

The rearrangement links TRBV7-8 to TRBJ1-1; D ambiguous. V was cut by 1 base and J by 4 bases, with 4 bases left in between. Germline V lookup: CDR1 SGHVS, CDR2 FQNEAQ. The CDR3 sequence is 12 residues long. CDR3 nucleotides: TGTGCCAGCAGCTTAGGGATCACTGAAGCTTTCTTT. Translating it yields CASSLGITEAFF.